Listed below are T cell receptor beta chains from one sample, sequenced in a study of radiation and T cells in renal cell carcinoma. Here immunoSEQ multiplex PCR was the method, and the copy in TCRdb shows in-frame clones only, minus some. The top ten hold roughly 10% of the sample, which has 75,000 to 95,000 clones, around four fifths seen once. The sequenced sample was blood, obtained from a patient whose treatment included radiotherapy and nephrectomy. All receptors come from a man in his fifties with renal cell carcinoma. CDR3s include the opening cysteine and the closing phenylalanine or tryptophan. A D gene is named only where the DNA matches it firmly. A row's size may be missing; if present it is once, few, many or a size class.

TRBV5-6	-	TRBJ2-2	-	TGTGCCAGCAGCTATAACACCGGGGAGCTGTTTTTT	CASSYNTGELFF
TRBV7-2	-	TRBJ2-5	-	TGTGCCAGCAGCCCCGGGGCCGGGGAGACCCAGTACTTC	CASSPGAGETQYF
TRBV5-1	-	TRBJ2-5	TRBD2	TGCGCCAGCAGCTTACTAGCGGGGGGGACCCAAGAGACCCAGTACTTC	CASSLLAGGTQETQYF
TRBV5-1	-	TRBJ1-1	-	TGCGCCAGCAGCTATGACCCACTACAGGGAACTGAAGCTTTCTTT	CASSYDPLQGTEAFF
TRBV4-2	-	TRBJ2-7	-	TGTGCCAGCAGCCAAGATATTTCGGGGCTCTACGAGCAGTACTTC	CASSQDISGLYEQYF
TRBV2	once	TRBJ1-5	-	TGTGCCAGCAGCGAGTCTGGTGGGGCCAATCAGCCCCAGCATTTT	CASSESGGANQPQHF
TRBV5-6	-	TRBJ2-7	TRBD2	TGTGCCAGCAGCACGACCGGGGGGGCAGGCGAGCAGTACTTC	CASSTTGGAGEQYF
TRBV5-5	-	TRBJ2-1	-	TGTGCCAGCAGCTTTGGGGGCGGTGAGCAGTTCTTC	CASSFGGGEQFF
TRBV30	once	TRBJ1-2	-	TGTGCCTGGACCAGAGGAATATCCTTGAACTATGGCTACACCTTC	CAWTRGISLNYGYTF
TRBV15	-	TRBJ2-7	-	TGTGCCACCAGCAGAGTAAGGAGAGGGGTCTACGAGCAGTACTTC	CATSRVRRGVYEQYF
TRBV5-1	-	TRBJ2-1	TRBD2	TGCGCCAGCAGCTTGTTAACTAGCGGGGTGAACAATGAGCAGTTCTTC	CASSLLTSGVNNEQFF
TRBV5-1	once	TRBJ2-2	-	TGCGCCAGCAGCTTGGACAGCCTTAACACCGGGGAGCTGTTTTTT	CASSLDSLNTGELFF
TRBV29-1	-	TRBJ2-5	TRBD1	TGCAGCGTTGTCAGGGGGAGCCAAGAGACCCAGTACTTC	CSVVRGSQETQYF
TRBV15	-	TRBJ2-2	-	TGTGCCACCAGCAGAGATAGAGAGAAATTGAGCACCGGGGAGCTGTTTTTT	CATSRDREKLSTGELFF
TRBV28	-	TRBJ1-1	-	TGTGCCAGCAGTCGTGGAGGGACGGCGGGGAACACTGAAGCTTTCTTT	CASSRGGTAGNTEAFF
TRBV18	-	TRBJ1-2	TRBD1	TGTGCCAGCTCAACCAGCACAGGGGATGGCTACACCTTC	CASSTSTGDGYTF
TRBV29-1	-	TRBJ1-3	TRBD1	TGCAGCGCCGCGACAGGGGGCTTTGGAAACACCATATATTTT	CSAATGGFGNTIYF
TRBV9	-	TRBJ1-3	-	TGTGCCAGCAGCGTAGGACAAACTGGAAACACCATATATTTT	CASSVGQTGNTIYF
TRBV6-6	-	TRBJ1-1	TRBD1	TGTGCCAGCAGTTTTGGACAGGGGGTTAACACTGAAGCTTTCTTT	CASSFGQGVNTEAFF
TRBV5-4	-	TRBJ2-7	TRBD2	TGTGCCAGCAGCTTGGGTGGCGGGGGGGCCTTAGAGCAGTACTTC	CASSLGGGGALEQYF
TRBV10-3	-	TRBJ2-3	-	TGTGCCATCAGTGACGGTAGCACAGATACGCAGTATTTT	CAISDGSTDTQYF
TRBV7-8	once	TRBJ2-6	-	TGTGCCAGCAGCTCCGTTCCTGGGGCCAACGTCCTGACTTTC	CASSSVPGANVLTF
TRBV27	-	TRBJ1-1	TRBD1	TGTGCCAGCTGTCAGGGGGGAGGGGAAGCTTTCTTT	CASCQGGGEAFF
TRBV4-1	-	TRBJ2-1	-	TGCGCCAGCAGCCAAGGACAGAGCATCAATGAGCAGTTCTTC	CASSQGQSINEQFF
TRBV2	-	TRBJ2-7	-	TGTGCCAGCAGCCCCTCCTACGAGCAGTACTTC	CASSPSYEQYF
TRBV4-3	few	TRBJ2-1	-	TGCGCCAGCAGCCAAGATCTAATATGGGACAATGAGCAGTTCTTC	CASSQDLIWDNEQFF
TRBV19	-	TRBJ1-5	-	TGTGCCAGTAGTACAAGCAGGGGCAGGGCAAACAATCAGCCCCAGCATTTT	CASSTSRGRANNQPQHF